This T cell receptor (beta chain) was recorded in a study of regulatory dendritic cells for organ transplantation. Looking at the study overall: Regulatory dendritic cells were monocyte-derived, receiving vitamin D3 on days 0 and 4 and IL-10 on day 4. Study-level points and caveats: Naive CD4+ and CD8+ repertoires were highly diverse; memory CD8+ was most oligoclonal. The authors noted considerable between-person heterogeneity in alloreactive memory CD8+ cells.

Concerning this clone: As yet, its antigen is unknown.

Allogeneic regulatory or mature dendritic cells were co-cultured for 4 to 6 days with CFSE-labeled sorted T cells at 1:10. FACS sorted CD4+ or CD8+ T cells into CD45RA+ naive and CD45RO+ memory. Trimming left V 2 bases short and J 6 bases short, with 9 bases between. CDR1 and CDR2 (germline): SGHTA, FQGTGA. This CDR3 comprises 13 residues. Clones were read by immunoSEQ multiplex PCR, and TCRdb kept only the in-frame ones, dropping some. The sample holds 20,000 to 25,000 clones; approximately 85% are singletons and the top ten take 0.65% to 0.8%. This rearrangement joins TRBV7-3 to TRBJ2-3, with no clear D. Sequencing was performed on naive CD4+ T cells from blood cultured with regulatory dendritic cells. Documented subset: CD45RA+ naive T cells. This sequence was found in a human donor in good health. CDR3 coding DNA: TGTGCCAGCAGCTTATCGGTGTCGGATACGCAGTATTTT. It translates to CASSLSVSDTQYF.